Here is one T cell receptor (beta chain) with its context. The method was immunoSEQ multiplex PCR; TCRdb's version includes in-frame clones alone and lacks a portion of them. The sample holds about 69,000 clones; roughly nine tenths are singletons and the top ten take 14% to 15%. This sample was taken from a study of OX40 agonist ivuxolimab in advanced cancers. The ends lost 0 bases at V and 6 bases at J; junction bases unmatched: 7. CDR1 is MNHNY and CDR2 is SVGAGI in the germline V gene (reference sequence). This CDR3 is built from 16 residues. The sequence came from an adult with an advanced solid tumor such as melanoma, head and neck, liver or kidney cancer. The rearrangement uses TRBV6-6 and TRBJ1-4; TRBD1 matches 7 bases. The sequences come from CD4+ or CD8+ T cells sorted from blood, collected in a trial of the OX40 agonist ivuxolimab. CDR3 in amino acids: CASSYSRDRVDEKLFF. The CDR3 coding sequence is TGTGCCAGCAGTTACTCTCGCGACAGGGTAGATGAAAAACTGTTTTTT.